These 11 T cell receptor beta chains share one sample of origin, sequenced in a study of glioma-infiltrating T cells. TCR alpha and beta CDR3 regions were amplified from RNA using iRepertoire nested multiplex PCR. MiXCR, applied by TCRdb to the multiplex PCR reads, yields one record per CDR3 protein. The data show fewer than 500,000 distinct CDR3 sequences, 41% seen once. Sequencing input: glioma tissue, nonneoplastic brain tissue, or PBMCs (not recorded which). The receptors originated from a human donor with low-grade glioma or glioblastoma, undergoing nonglioma brain surgery, or in good health (not recorded which).

As to this clonotype: Its ends do not fully match the called genes, so a read error is possible. The V call is TRBV7-2, the J call TRBJ2-1; 10 nucleotides line up with TRBD2. This CDR3 is built from 17 residues. Germline V gene lookup returns CDR1 SGHTA and CDR2 FQGNSA. For the CDR3, the DNA is TGTGCCAGCAGCCGCCTAGCGGGGGCTTCCTCCTACAATGAGCAGTCCTTC. Amino acid sequence: CASSRLAGASSYNEQSF.

J is TRBJ2-2 and V is TRBV7-4; 8 bases are a match to TRBD1. Unmatched junction bases numbered 7, after V lost 5 bases and J lost 5 bases. CDR1 is SGHVT, CDR2 SQSDAQ, per germline. The CDR3 is 15 residues long. The CDR3 reads CASSLDRGGTGELFF. The CDR3 nucleotides read TGTGCCAGCAGCCTAGACAGGGGAGGAACCGGGGAGCTGTTTTTT. Complete variable domain (other parts from reference TRBV7-4 and TRBJ2-2): GAGVSQSPRYKVAKRGRDVALRCDSISGHVTLYWYRQTLGQGSEVLTYSQSDAQRDKSGRPSGRFSAERPERSVSTLKIQRTEQGDSAVYLCASSLDRGGTGELFFGEGSRLTVL.

The J gene is TRBJ1-1, the V gene TRBV18, with D possibly being TRBD1 (6 bases). V lost 3 bases and J 6 bases, leaving 14 bases between the germline ends. Germline V CDR1 and CDR2: KGHSH, LQKENI. The CDR3 has 14 amino acids. CDR3 in amino acids: CASSPSQGKAEAFF. CDR3 coding DNA: TGTGCCAGCTCACCGTCGCAGGGGAAAGCTGAAGCTTTCTTT.

Concerning this clonotype: The junction and the germline gene differ at one end; a read error may be behind it. V is TRBV6-1 and J is TRBJ1-1; D gene ambiguous. This CDR3 has 13 amino acids. The germline gives CDR1 MNHNS, CDR2 SASEGT. CDR3 nucleotide sequence: TGTGCCAGCAGAGGGATTTGGGGAACTGAAGCTTCCTTT. Protein: CASRGIWGTEASF.

This clonotype came up a few times. CDR3 sequence reads: CASLPGTGSYEQYF. The CDR3 DNA is TGTGCCAGCTTACCCGGGACAGGCAGCTACGAGCAGTACTTC. This chain uses TRBV18 with TRBJ2-7; TRBD1 matches at 8 bases. The CDR3 sequence is 14 residues long. Germline-derived CDR1 and CDR2 are KGHSH and LQKENI. V lost 7 bases to trimming and J lost 3 bases; unmatched junction nucleotides: 8.

The chain carries TRBV15 and TRBJ2-4; D is ambiguous. The CDR3 runs to 16 residues. Trimming removed 0 bases at V and 0 bases at J, with 9 bases between. Germline V gene data show CDR1 as LNHNV and CDR2 as YYDKDF (reference sequence). The CDR3 loop reads CATSRERIQAKNIQYF. Here the CDR3 DNA reads TGTGCCACCAGCAGAGAGAGGATTCAAGCCAAAAACATTCAGTACTTC. Looking up the rest from reference TRBV15 and TRBJ2-4 gives the full variable domain: DAMVIQNPRYQVTQFGKPVTLSCSQTLNHNVMYWYQQKSSQAPKLLFHYYDKDFNNEADTPDNFQSRRPNTSFCFLDIRSPGLGDTAMYLCATSRERIQAKNIQYFGAGTRLSVL.

V usage is TRBV2 and J usage is TRBJ2-7, with 11 bases fitting TRBD2. After removal of 3 bases from V and 6 bases from J, the junction contained 4 bases not matched to a gene. Germline V CDR1 and CDR2: SNHLY, FYNNEI. The CDR3 runs 14 residues. The CDR3 nucleotides read TGTGCCAGCAGTGAGGTAGCGGGAGGGATCGAGCAGTACTTC. It specifies CASSEVAGGIEQYF. The variable domain in full, with the rest retrieved from reference TRBV2 and TRBJ2-7, is EPEVTQTPSHQVTQMGQEVILRCVPISNHLYFYWYRQILGQKVEFLVSFYNNEISEKSEIFDDQFSVERPDGSNFTLKIRSTKLEDSAMYFCASSEVAGGIEQYFGPGTRLTVT.

This clonotype was counted many times. The chain uses TRBV6-2 or TRBV6-3 and TRBJ1-1; D call uncertain. Germline V gene sequence: CDR1 MNHEY, CDR2 SVGEGT. CDR3 length: 13 amino acids. Deletions cut 5 bases from V and 12 bases from J, with 19 bases between. The CDR3: CASSLGPETTPFF. The CDR3 bases are TGTGCCAGCAGTCTCGGACCCGAGACAACGCCTTTCTTT.

V gene TRBV15 combines with J gene TRBJ2-3; TRBD1 matches at 9 bases. The CDR3 totals 16 residues. The V segment lost 2 bases and the J segment 3 bases; nucleotides outside the gene matches: 6. The germline V gene encodes CDR1 LNHNV and CDR2 YYDKDF (reference sequence). For the CDR3, the DNA is TGTGCCACCAGCAGAAACACAGGGGGCTTTACAGATACGCAGTATTTT. Its protein product is CATSRNTGGFTDTQYF.

This clonotype was seen at least ten times. The chain links TRBV6-1 to TRBJ2-3; maybe TRBD2 (6 bases). The CDR3 covers 15 residues. The germline gives CDR1 MNHNS, CDR2 SASEGT. Trimming pared 6 bases from V and 5 bases from J, leaving 18 bases between. CDR3: CASSPLFGSVDTQYF. The CDR3 DNA reads TGTGCCAGCAGCCCCTTATTCGGGAGTGTAGATACGCAGTATTTT.

This clonotype was picked up many times. J is TRBJ2-5 and V is TRBV29-1; D might be TRBD2 (5 bases). The CDR3 covers 12 residues. V lost 6 bases, J lost 7 bases, and 15 bases lay in between. Germline CDR1 is SQVTM and CDR2 is ANQGSEA. The CDR3 here is CSVATPAGTQYF. As DNA, the CDR3 is TGCAGCGTAGCGACACCGGCGGGGACCCAGTACTTC.